A single sample gave rise to the 5 T cell receptor beta chains below, sequenced in a study of shared T cell receptors in the human thymus. Method: immunoSEQ multiplex PCR; TCRdb's copy keeps in-frame clones and lacks some. The sample consists of over 650,000 clones, more than 70% of them appearing once. These data also formed part of another study, on human thymus T cells.

The sample taken for sequencing was thymocytes. The origin of the receptors is a boy under three years old with a congenital heart defect.

V usage is TRBV27 and J usage is TRBJ2-5; TRBD2 matches at 10 bases. Matching the DNA end better, TRBJ2-7 makes the J call doubtful. The CDR3 runs to 14 residues. The germline V gene has CDR1 MNHEY and CDR2 SMNVEV (reference sequence). The CDR3 nucleotides are TGTGCCAGCGGCCGACTAGCGGGCCTTGTCGAGCAGTACTTC. Its translation is CASGRLAGLVEQYF.

The chain uses TRBV15 and TRBJ1-5; D remains ambiguous. V was trimmed by 3 bases and J by 2 bases, leaving 8 bases between them. Germline lookup yields CDR1 LNHNV and CDR2 YYDKDF (reference sequence). CDR3 size: 14 residues. The CDR3 nucleotides read TGTGCCACCAGCAGCCCTATTTGCAATCAGCCCCAGCATTTT. Translated, it gives CATSSPICNQPQHF.

The chain combines TRBV2 with TRBJ2-7; 10 nucleotides line up with TRBD1. Per the germline V gene, CDR1 is SNHLY and CDR2 is FYNNEI. V shed 5 bases, J shed 0 bases, and the junction held 13 bases outside the gene matches. CDR3 length: 18 residues. The CDR3 loop is CASSSGTGDLGRSYEQYF. CDR3 bases: TGTGCCAGCAGTTCCGGGACAGGGGATCTGGGGCGCTCCTACGAGCAGTACTTC.

The chain combines TRBV9 with TRBJ1-1, with 10 bases identical to TRBD1. J was trimmed by 7 bases and V by 3 bases; bases with no gene match: 15. This CDR3 region has 17 residues. Per the germline V gene, CDR1 is SGDLS and CDR2 is YYNGEE. The CDR3 sequence is CASSGSGTGASSGEAFF. In DNA form, the CDR3 reads TGTGCCAGCAGCGGATCCGGGACAGGGGCGTCTTCGGGTGAAGCTTTCTTT.

The chain joins TRBV19 to TRBJ2-1; 10 bases are a match to TRBD2. With V trimmed by 6 bases and J by 5 bases, 10 bases remained unmatched. The germline CDR1 and CDR2 sequences are LNHDA and SQIVND (reference sequence). CDR3 size: 16 residues. The CDR3, as DNA: TGTGCCAGTAGCCTAGAGCGGGAGGGCCTCAACAATGAGCAGTTCTTC. This gives the protein CASSLEREGLNNEQFF.